This T cell receptor (beta chain) was sequenced during a study of long-term antiretroviral therapy in people with HIV. Sequencing used immunoSEQ v3.0 at survey level. Measured with immunoSEQ multiplex PCR; TCRdb has only the in-frame clones, and not every one. The data hold tens of thousands of clones, with 90% observed a single time. This clone was seen once. CDR3 length: 11 residues. Trimming left V 5 bases short and J 8 bases short, with 7 bases between. Per germline, CDR1 MNHEY and CDR2 SMNVEV (reference sequence). The chain carries TRBV27 and TRBJ1-3; D remains ambiguous. The receptor was derived from a woman aged 40 to 50 with HIV. The sample here was unsorted PBMCs, taken 5 to 5.5 years after starting antiretroviral therapy. CDR3: CASSLRDTIYF. The CDR3 nucleotides read TGTGCCAGCAGTCTCCGGGACACCATATATTTT.